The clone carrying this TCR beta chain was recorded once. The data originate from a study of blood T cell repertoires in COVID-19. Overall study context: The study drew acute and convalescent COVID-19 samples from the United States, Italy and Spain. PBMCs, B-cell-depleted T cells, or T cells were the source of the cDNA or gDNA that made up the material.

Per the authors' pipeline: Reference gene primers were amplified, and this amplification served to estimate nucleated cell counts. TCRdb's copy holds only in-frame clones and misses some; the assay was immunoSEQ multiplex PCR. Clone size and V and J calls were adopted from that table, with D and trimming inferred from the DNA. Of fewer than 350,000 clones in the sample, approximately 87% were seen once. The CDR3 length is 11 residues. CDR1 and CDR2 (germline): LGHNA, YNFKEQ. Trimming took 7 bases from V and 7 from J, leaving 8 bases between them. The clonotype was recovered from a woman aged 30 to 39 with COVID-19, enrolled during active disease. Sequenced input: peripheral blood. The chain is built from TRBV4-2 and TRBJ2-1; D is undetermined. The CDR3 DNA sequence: TGTGCCAGCACTCTAGGTAATGAGCAGTTCTTC. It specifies CASTLGNEQFF.